This TCR beta chain was retrieved from a study of Ad26.COV2.S vaccination and SARS-CoV-2 variants. Whole-study context: Doses of Ad26.COV2.S were injected into muscle once or twice, 56 days apart.

As to treatment: around 19 received Ad26.COV2.S at low or high dose, single or two shots; 5 received placebo; per-sample allocation not given. Specimens were obtained on day 63 following the first vaccine or placebo injection. Its platform was an Ad26 vector, and its expressed antigen was Wuhan-strain SARS-CoV-2 spike. This CDR3 is built from 15 residues. Germline CDR1 reads SGHNT; CDR2 reads YYREEE (reference sequence). Trimming cost V 4 bases and J 6 bases, with 16 bases left between them. Only in-frame clones appear in the TCRdb table, and some are missing; sequencing was by immunoSEQ multiplex PCR. The table shows 300,000 to 400,000 clones, with around 90% occurring only once. This clone has only a few counts.

The V call is TRBV5-4, the J call TRBJ1-4, with a possible D match to TRBD1 (6 bases). The TCR sequence derives from a person between 18 and 65 years old who received the Ad26.COV2.S COVID-19 vaccine or a placebo. The sequenced sample was peripheral blood, obtained in a trial of Ad26.COV2.S vaccine versus placebo. CDR3 amino acids: CASSPTGRGDEKLFF. In DNA, the CDR3 is TGTGCCAGCAGCCCGACAGGACGAGGGGATGAAAAACTGTTTTTT.